These T cell receptor beta chains were read from a single sample in a study of beta chain features in type 1 diabetes. Profiling relied on immunoSEQ multiplex PCR, and the TCRdb table lists in-frame clones only, not all of them. The table records 200,000 to 250,000 clones, around 65% of them present only once. Material for sequencing was naive CD4+ T cells from blood. These receptors originate from a man aged 25-45 years in good health. Each CDR3 is given with its conserved first and last residue. A D gene is named only where the DNA matches it firmly. Part of the rows lack a size; the others show once, few, many or a class for expanded clones.

TRBV4-1	NA	TRBJ2-7	15	TRBD1	TGCGCCAGCAGCCAATGGGACAGGGGGCCCTACGAGCAGTACTTC	CASSQWDRGPYEQYF
TRBV7-2	NA	TRBJ2-5	16	TRBD1	TGTGCCAGCAGCCCACGGACAGGAGAATTTCAAGAGACCCAGTACTTC	CASSPRTGEFQETQYF
TRBV25-1	NA	TRBJ2-7	12	NA	TGTGCCAGCAGTGAATACCCGAGCGAGCAGTACTTC	CASSEYPSEQYF
TRBV30	NA	TRBJ1-6	15	NA	TGTGCCTCGATGACAGGTTCTAACTATAATTCACCCCTCCACTTT	CASMTGSNYNSPLHF
TRBV29-1	NA	TRBJ1-1	14	NA	TGCAGCGTTGAAGGAGGCGCTCTCCCAGCGCGAGCTTTCTTT	CSVEGGALPARAFF
TRBV18	few	TRBJ2-7	14	NA	TGTGCCAGCTCACCCCCCGGTGAGACCTACGAGCAGTACTTC	CASSPPGETYEQYF
TRBV6-1	NA	TRBJ2-2	14	NA	TGTGCCATCATCCCTCGGGGGATCCCCGGGGAGCTGTTTTTT	CAIIPRGIPGELFF
TRBV4-1	NA	TRBJ2-1	15	NA	TGCGCCAGCAGCTTGGCAGGTTTGACCTACAATGAGCAGTTCTTC	CASSLAGLTYNEQFF
TRBV29-1	few	TRBJ2-7	14	TRBD2	TGCAGCGTTGGGGGACTAGCGGATACCTACGAGCAGTACTTC	CSVGGLADTYEQYF
TRBV29-1	NA	TRBJ2-7	13	NA	TGCAGCGTTGATTTGGGAAACTCCTACGAGCAGTACTTC	CSVDLGNSYEQYF
TRBV13	few	TRBJ2-1	15	TRBD1	TGTGCCAGCAGCTTTACCGGGACAGGGGGCAATGAGCAGTTCTTC	CASSFTGTGGNEQFF
TRBV29-1	NA	TRBJ2-1	15	NA	TGCAGCGTTCTCCAGGGTTGGTCGGGATACAATGAGCAGTTCTTC	CSVLQGWSGYNEQFF
TRBV19	NA	TRBJ1-1	14	NA	TGTGCCAGTAGGCAAGACAGGAAGGACACTGAAGCTTTCTTT	CASRQDRKDTEAFF
TRBV5-6	few	TRBJ2-1	16	NA	TGTGCCAGCAGCGTAGTGGCGTCGCGGAACTACAATGAGCAGTTCTTC	CASSVVASRNYNEQFF
TRBV20-1	few	TRBJ1-1	11	NA	TGCAGTGCTAGAGGGGACACTGAAGCTTTCTTT	CSARGDTEAFF
TRBV25-1	NA	TRBJ2-3	13	NA	TGTGCCAGCAGTGATTATTACACAGATACGCAGTATTTT	CASSDYYTDTQYF
TRBV7-9	NA	TRBJ2-1	15	NA	TGTGCCAGCAGCAAACAAGGGAGCTCCTACAATGAGCAGTTCTTC	CASSKQGSSYNEQFF
TRBV20-1	NA	TRBJ2-7	11	NA	TGCAGTGCTAGTCCCGACTACGAGCAGTACTTC	CSASPDYEQYF
TRBV4-3	NA	TRBJ2-2	14	NA	TGCGCCAGCAGCCAAGTAGGACGTCACGGGGAGCTGTTTTTT	CASSQVGRHGELFF
TRBV7-2	few	TRBJ2-6	16	NA	TGTGCCAGCAGCCCCGACTCGAACTCTGGGGCCAACGTCCTGACTTTC	CASSPDSNSGANVLTF
TRBV29-1	NA	TRBJ2-3	14	TRBD2	TGCAGCGTCGGACTAGCGGGAGCGGTAGATACGCAGTATTTT	CSVGLAGAVDTQYF
TRBV5-6	NA	TRBJ2-2	17	TRBD1	TGTGCCAGCAGCGCCTCGGGACAGGGGGTCGCGACCGGGGAGCTGTTTTTT	CASSASGQGVATGELFF
TRBV28	NA	TRBJ2-1	15	TRBD2	TGTGCCAGCAGAGGACTAGCAGAGAACTACAATGAGCAGTTCTTC	CASRGLAENYNEQFF
TRBV5-4	NA	TRBJ2-1	14	TRBD2	TGTGCCAGCAGCACCCGGACTAGCCCGGATGAGCAGTTCTTC	CASSTRTSPDEQFF
TRBV29-1	NA	TRBJ2-7	11	TRBD1	TGCAGCGTCGGGACAGACTACGAGCAGTACTTC	CSVGTDYEQYF
TRBV14	NA	TRBJ1-6	16	TRBD1	TGTGCCAGCACCCACCTCCGGACAGGGACCAATTCACCCCTCCACTTT	CASTHLRTGTNSPLHF
TRBV25-1	NA	TRBJ2-5	16	NA	TGTGCCAGCAGTCCAGCCGGGGGTCCCGGAAGAGAGACCCAGTACTTC	CASSPAGGPGRETQYF
TRBV5-1	NA	TRBJ2-5	12	TRBD1	TGCGCCAGCAGCGGACAGGGTGAGACCCAGTACTTC	CASSGQGETQYF
TRBV28	NA	TRBJ1-2	11	NA	TGTGCCAGCCGGGGGGGCGATGGCTACACCTTC	CASRGGDGYTF
TRBV25-1	once	TRBJ2-7	16	NA	TGTGCCAGCAGTGAATCTCCCGGGGGACTGATCTACGAGCAGTACTTC	CASSESPGGLIYEQYF
TRBV30	NA	TRBJ2-4	13	NA	TGTGCCTGGAGTGGTACGGTAGGGGGCATTCAGTACTTC	CAWSGTVGGIQYF
TRBV5-1	NA	TRBJ2-1	12	NA	TGCGCCAGCAGCTTGGACCAGAGGGAGCAGTTCTTC	CASSLDQREQFF
TRBV5-1	NA	TRBJ2-1	15	NA	TGCGCCAGCGGGCTTGGAGGGGTAAATTACAATGAGCAGTTCTTC	CASGLGGVNYNEQFF
TRBV30	few	TRBJ1-2	15	NA	TGTGCCTGGAGTGCCGGGACCCTAGGAGGGTTTGGCTACACCTTC	CAWSAGTLGGFGYTF
TRBV30	few	TRBJ2-1	12	NA	TGTGCCTCGACCCGGTCCTACAATGAGCAGTTCTTC	CASTRSYNEQFF
TRBV30	NA	TRBJ2-4	13	NA	TGTGCCTGGGATCGGCCCGCCAAAAACATTCAGTACTTC	CAWDRPAKNIQYF
TRBV30	NA	TRBJ2-1	13	NA	TGTGCCTGGAGTGTTGGCAGGGGCGATGAGCAGTTCTTC	CAWSVGRGDEQFF
TRBV5-1	NA	TRBJ2-1	13	TRBD1	TGCGCCAGCGCCGATCACAGGGGTGATGAGCAGTTCTTC	CASADHRGDEQFF
TRBV19	few	TRBJ1-4	13	TRBD1	TGTGCCAGTGCCGGGACAGCTAATGAAAAACTGTTTTTT	CASAGTANEKLFF
TRBV30	NA	TRBJ1-5	14	TRBD1	TGTGCCTGGAGCCAGGGGGCCCGCAATCAGCCCCAGCATTTT	CAWSQGARNQPQHF
TRBV30	NA	TRBJ2-7	11	NA	TGTGCCTGGAGTGTGGAAGACGAGCAGTACTTC	CAWSVEDEQYF
TRBV5-6	NA	TRBJ2-7	14	TRBD1	TGTGCCAGTAACGATGACCAGGGGGACTACGAGCAGTACTTC	CASNDDQGDYEQYF
TRBV30	NA	TRBJ1-1	13	NA	TGTGCCTGGGCTCAGGGGATGAACACTGAAGCTTTCTTT	CAWAQGMNTEAFF
TRBV13	NA	TRBJ2-5	15	NA	TGTGCCAGCAGCTTAGGGCGGGGCCTCGGGAAGACCCAGTACTTC	CASSLGRGLGKTQYF
TRBV14	few	TRBJ2-3	14	TRBD1	TGTGCCAGCAGCTTCCGGGACAGGGGAAATACGCAGTATTTT	CASSFRDRGNTQYF
TRBV29-1	NA	TRBJ1-1	14	NA	TGCAGCGTTGAAGACGCCCTGGGGGTCACTGAAGCTTTCTTT	CSVEDALGVTEAFF
TRBV7-9	once	TRBJ2-1	15	NA	TGTGCCAGCAGCTTAGGCCAGCTGGGCCGATATGAGCAGTTCTTC	CASSLGQLGRYEQFF
TRBV7-2	NA	TRBJ2-1	13	TRBD2	TGTGCCACGAGCGGGAGGACCTACAATGAGCAGTTCTTC	CATSGRTYNEQFF
TRBV6-5	NA	TRBJ1-6	14	NA	TGTGCCAGCAGTTACTCAGACATGAGCTCACCCCTCCACTTT	CASSYSDMSSPLHF
TRBV18	NA	TRBJ2-3	18	TRBD2	TGTGCCAGCTCACCAAGACTAGCGGGGGGCCTTCGCACAGATACGCAGTATTTT	CASSPRLAGGLRTDTQYF
TRBV6-5	NA	TRBJ1-2	15	NA	TGTGCCAGCAGTTACTCGAGAGGGGTCTACTATGGCTACACCTTC	CASSYSRGVYYGYTF
TRBV9	few	TRBJ2-2	13	NA	TGTGCCAGCAGCGTTCGGGGCCCCGGGGAGCTGTTTTTT	CASSVRGPGELFF
TRBV6-5	NA	TRBJ2-2	12	NA	TGTGCCAGCAGTTACTCGACGGGGGAGCTGTTTTTT	CASSYSTGELFF
TRBV30	NA	TRBJ2-6	16	NA	TGTGCCTGGAGTTCCGGGGCAAGTTCTGGGGCCAACGTCCTGACTTTC	CAWSSGASSGANVLTF